What follows are 5 T cell receptor beta chains derived from one specimen sequenced in a study of blood T cell repertoires in COVID-19. Libraries were prepared by immunoSEQ multiplex PCR; TCRdb keeps only in-frame clonotypes and omits some of them. The repertoire includes roughly 120,000 clones, 80% of them detected once, and 1.9% sits in the top ten. Specimen: peripheral blood. Receptors were obtained from a man aged 65 to 85 with acute or convalescent COVID-19.

The chain combines TRBV10-3 with TRBJ1-4, with TRBD1 identical over 10 bases. The trim removed 6 bases at V and 6 bases at J, leaving 1 base unmatched. Germline loops: CDR1 ENHRY, CDR2 SYGVKD. CDR3 length: 13 amino acids. The CDR3 DNA reads TGTGCCATCAGGGGGACAGGGGATGAAAAACTGTTTTTT. Translating it yields CAIRGTGDEKLFF.

This clone appeared once. The V and J genes are TRBV7-2 and TRBJ1-1, with TRBD1 identical over 9 bases. CDR3 length: 15 residues. Germline CDR1 SGHTA, CDR2 FQGNSA. J was trimmed by 8 bases and V by 6 bases; bases with no gene match: 13. The CDR3 spells CASRPAGTGSHEAFF. The CDR3 region has the DNA TGTGCCAGCAGACCAGCCGGGACAGGGTCTCACGAAGCTTTCTTT.

This chain connects TRBV11-2 to TRBJ1-2; the match to TRBD1 covers 8 bases. The CDR3 contains 16 residues. After removal of 1 base from V and 7 bases from J, the junction contained 11 bases not matched to a gene. Germline V lookup: CDR1 SGHAT, CDR2 FQNNGV. CDR3 sequence reads: CASSLGSGQGSRGYTF. The CDR3 DNA reads as TGTGCCAGCAGCTTAGGGTCCGGACAGGGATCGCGTGGCTACACCTTC.

The rearrangement uses TRBV29-1 and TRBJ1-4; D unclear. This CDR3 spans 12 amino acids. Germline-derived CDR1 and CDR2 are SQVTM and ANQGSEA. V was shortened by 1 base and J by 11 bases, with 11 bases between the two germline ends. The CDR3 DNA sequence: TGCAGCGTTGAAGGGTTCGGCAGGAAACTGTTTTTT. The encoded protein is CSVEGFGRKLFF.

The chain couples TRBV2 to TRBJ2-5; the D is unclear. Germline V gene data show CDR1 as SNHLY and CDR2 as FYNNEI. Trimming removed 4 bases from V and 5 bases from J, with 11 bases in between. The CDR3 loop spans 13 amino acids. CDR3 bases: TGTGCCAGCAGTGTAAGAGAGGTGGAGACCCAGTACTTC. Protein: CASSVREVETQYF.